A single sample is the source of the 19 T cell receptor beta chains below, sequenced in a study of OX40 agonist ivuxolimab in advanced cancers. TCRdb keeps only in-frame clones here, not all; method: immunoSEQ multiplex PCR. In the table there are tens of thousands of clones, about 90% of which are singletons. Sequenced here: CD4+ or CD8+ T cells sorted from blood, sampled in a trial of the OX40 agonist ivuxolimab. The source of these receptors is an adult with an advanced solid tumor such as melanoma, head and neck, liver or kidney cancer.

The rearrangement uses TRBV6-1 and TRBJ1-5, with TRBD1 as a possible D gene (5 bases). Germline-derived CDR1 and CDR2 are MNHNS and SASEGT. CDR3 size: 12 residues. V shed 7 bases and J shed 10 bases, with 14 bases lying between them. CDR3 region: CASTAGINPQHF. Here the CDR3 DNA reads TGTGCCAGCACGGCAGGGATCAACCCCCAGCATTTT.

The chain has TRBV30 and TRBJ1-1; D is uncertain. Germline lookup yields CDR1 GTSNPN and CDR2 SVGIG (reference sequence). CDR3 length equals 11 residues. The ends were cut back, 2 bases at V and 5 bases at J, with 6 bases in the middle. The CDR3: CAWSKATEAFF. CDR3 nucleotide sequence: TGTGCCTGGAGTAAGGCGACTGAAGCTTTCTTT.

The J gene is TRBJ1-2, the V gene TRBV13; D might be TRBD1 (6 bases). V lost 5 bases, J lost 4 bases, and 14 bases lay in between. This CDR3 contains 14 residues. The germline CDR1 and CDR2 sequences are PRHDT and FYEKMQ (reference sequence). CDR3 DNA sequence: TGTGCCAGCAGCCCGGACAGAGAACTCTATGGCTACACCTTC. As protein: CASSPDRELYGYTF.

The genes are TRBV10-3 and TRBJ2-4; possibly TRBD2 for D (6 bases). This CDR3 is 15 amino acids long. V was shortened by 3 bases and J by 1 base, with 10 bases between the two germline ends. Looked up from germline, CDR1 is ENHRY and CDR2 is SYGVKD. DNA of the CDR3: TGTGCCATCAGTGATAGCGGAGAGGCCAAAAACATTCAGTACTTC. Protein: CAISDSGEAKNIQYF.

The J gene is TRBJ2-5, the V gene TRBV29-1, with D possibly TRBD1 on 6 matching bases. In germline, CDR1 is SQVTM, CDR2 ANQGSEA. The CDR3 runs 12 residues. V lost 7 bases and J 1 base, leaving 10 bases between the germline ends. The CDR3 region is CSAYRVQETQYF. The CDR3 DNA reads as TGCAGCGCCTACAGGGTCCAAGAGACCCAGTACTTC.

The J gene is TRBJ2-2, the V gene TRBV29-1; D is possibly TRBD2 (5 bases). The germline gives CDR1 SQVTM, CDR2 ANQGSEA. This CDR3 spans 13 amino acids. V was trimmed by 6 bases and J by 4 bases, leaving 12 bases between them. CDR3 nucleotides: TGCAGCGTCGCCGGGAAAGCCACCGGGGAGCTGTTTTTT. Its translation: CSVAGKATGELFF.

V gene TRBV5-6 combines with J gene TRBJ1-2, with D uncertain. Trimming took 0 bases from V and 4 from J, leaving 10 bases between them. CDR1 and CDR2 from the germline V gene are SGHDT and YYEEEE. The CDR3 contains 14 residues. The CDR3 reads CASSLGGLGYGYTF. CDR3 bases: TGTGCCAGCAGCTTGGGGGGATTGGGCTATGGCTACACCTTC.

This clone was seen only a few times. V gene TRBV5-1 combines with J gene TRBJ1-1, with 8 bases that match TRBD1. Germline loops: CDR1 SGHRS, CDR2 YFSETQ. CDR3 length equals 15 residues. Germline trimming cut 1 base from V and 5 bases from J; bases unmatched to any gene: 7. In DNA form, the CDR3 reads TGCGCCAGCAGCTTGAGGGGACAGGAGGGGACTGAAGCTTTCTTT. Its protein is CASSLRGQEGTEAFF.

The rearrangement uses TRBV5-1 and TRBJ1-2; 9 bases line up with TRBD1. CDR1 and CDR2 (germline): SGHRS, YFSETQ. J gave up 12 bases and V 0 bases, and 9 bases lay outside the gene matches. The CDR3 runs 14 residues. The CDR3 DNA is TGCGCCAGCAGCTTGGAGGGACAGGGCCGGGAGGACACCTTC. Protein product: CASSLEGQGREDTF.

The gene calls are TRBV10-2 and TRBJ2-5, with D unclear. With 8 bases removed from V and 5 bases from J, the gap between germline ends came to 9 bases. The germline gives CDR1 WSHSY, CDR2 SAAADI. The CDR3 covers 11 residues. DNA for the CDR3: TGCGCCAGCGGTCAAGGGGAGACCCAGTACTTC. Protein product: CASGQGETQYF.

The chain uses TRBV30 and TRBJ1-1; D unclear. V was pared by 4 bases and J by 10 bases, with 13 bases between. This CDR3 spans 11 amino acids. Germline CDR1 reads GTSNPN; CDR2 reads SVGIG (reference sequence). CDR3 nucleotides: TGTGCCTGGACCCCCGGCCGGACAGCTTTCTTT. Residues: CAWTPGRTAFF.

CDR3 sequence reads: CAIRRDRGKPEAFF. The CDR3 DNA sequence: TGTGCCATCAGACGCGACAGGGGCAAGCCTGAAGCTTTCTTT. The V and J genes are TRBV10-3 and TRBJ1-1, with TRBD1 matching over 8 bases. The CDR3 sequence is 14 residues long. Germline V gives CDR1 ENHRY, CDR2 SYGVKD. With 6 bases clipped from V and 6 bases from J, the junction kept 9 bases outside the gene matches.

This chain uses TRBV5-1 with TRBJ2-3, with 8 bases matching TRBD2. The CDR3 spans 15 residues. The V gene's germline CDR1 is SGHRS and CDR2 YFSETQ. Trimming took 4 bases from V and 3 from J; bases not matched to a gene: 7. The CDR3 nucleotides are TGCGCCAGCAGCAACGGGGGGGATAGGACAGATACGCAGTATTTT. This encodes CASSNGGDRTDTQYF.

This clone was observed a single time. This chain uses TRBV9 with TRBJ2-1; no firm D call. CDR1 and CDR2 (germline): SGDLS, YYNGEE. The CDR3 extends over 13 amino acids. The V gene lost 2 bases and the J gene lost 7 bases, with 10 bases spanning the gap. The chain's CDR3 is CASSVRWGNEQFF. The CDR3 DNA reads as TGTGCCAGCAGCGTCCGCTGGGGAAATGAGCAGTTCTTC.

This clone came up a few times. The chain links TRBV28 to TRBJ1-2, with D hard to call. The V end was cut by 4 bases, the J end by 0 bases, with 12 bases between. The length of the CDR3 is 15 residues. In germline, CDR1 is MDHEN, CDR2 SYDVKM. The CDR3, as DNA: TGTGCCAGCAGTTCCCTTCGGCTAGCTAACTATGGCTACACCTTC. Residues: CASSSLRLANYGYTF.

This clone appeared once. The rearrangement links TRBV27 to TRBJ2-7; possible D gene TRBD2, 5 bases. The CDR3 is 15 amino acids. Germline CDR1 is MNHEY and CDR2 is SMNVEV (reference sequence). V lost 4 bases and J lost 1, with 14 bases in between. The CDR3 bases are TGTGCCAGCAGTTCCCCCGGGGTAGGATCCTACGAGCAGTACTTC. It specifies CASSSPGVGSYEQYF.

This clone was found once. CDR3 DNA sequence: TGTGCCAGTAGTATGAATGTGGGTGAGCAGTTCTTC. Translation: CASSMNVGEQFF. The chain carries TRBV19 and TRBJ2-1, with D uncertain. The CDR3 totals 12 residues. Looked up from germline, CDR1 is LNHDA and CDR2 is SQIVND (reference sequence). Trimming shortened V by 3 bases and J by 9 bases, and 9 bases separated the two germline ends.

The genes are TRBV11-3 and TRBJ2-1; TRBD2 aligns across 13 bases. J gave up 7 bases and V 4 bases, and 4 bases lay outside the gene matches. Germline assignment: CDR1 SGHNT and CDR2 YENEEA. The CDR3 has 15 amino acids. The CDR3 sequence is CASSSGTSGTNEQFF. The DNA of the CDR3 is TGTGCCAGCAGCTCTGGGACTAGCGGGACTAATGAGCAGTTCTTC.

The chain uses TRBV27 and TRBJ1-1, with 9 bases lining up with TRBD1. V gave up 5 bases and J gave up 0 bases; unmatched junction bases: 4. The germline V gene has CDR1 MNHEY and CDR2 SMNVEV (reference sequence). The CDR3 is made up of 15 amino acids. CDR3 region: CASSLDRGMNTEAFF. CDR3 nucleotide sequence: TGTGCCAGCAGTCTGGACAGGGGCATGAACACTGAAGCTTTCTTT.